These 17 T cell receptor beta chains originate from one sample sequenced in a study of blood T cell repertoires in COVID-19. Assay used: immunoSEQ multiplex PCR; TCRdb lists only in-frame clones, some missing. The sample carries tens of thousands of clones, roughly four fifths recorded once. The sequenced sample was peripheral blood. The source is an elderly woman with acute or convalescent COVID-19.

The chain joins TRBV4-2 to TRBJ1-2, with TRBD1 identical over 9 bases. The germline gives CDR1 LGHNA, CDR2 YNFKEQ. The length of the CDR3 is 15 residues. With V trimmed by 0 bases and J by 8 bases, 7 bases remained unmatched. Written as DNA, the CDR3 is TGTGCCAGCAGCCAAGACTGGGGACAGGGACGCGGCTACACCTTC. Encoded protein: CASSQDWGQGRGYTF.

The chain employs TRBV9 and TRBJ1-2; tentatively, D is TRBD1 (5 bases). This CDR3 is built from 15 residues. Germline assignment: CDR1 SGDLS and CDR2 YYNGEE. V was cut by 4 bases and J by 1 base, with 14 bases left in between. The CDR3 loop is CASSPRGEFNYGYTF. In DNA form, the CDR3 reads TGTGCCAGCAGCCCTCGGGGGGAATTTAACTATGGCTACACCTTC.

This clone appeared a single time. This chain links TRBV28 with TRBJ2-5; perhaps TRBD2 as D (6 bases). V was clipped by 2 bases and J by 3 bases, with 13 bases between them. In germline, CDR1 is MDHEN, CDR2 SYDVKM. The CDR3 sequence is 15 residues long. DNA of the CDR3: TGTGCCAGCAGTTTAGGGCGGGGCGGGGAAGAGACCCAGTACTTC. This sequence encodes CASSLGRGGEETQYF.

The chain links TRBV5-4 to TRBJ2-3; TRBD1 matches at 7 bases. Germline V CDR1 and CDR2: SGHNT, YYREEE (reference sequence). After removal of 9 bases from V and 0 bases from J, the junction contained 7 bases not matched to a gene. This CDR3 comprises 14 residues. CDR3 nucleotides: TGTGCCATCCGGGACAGAACTAGCACAGATACGCAGTATTTT. Its translation: CAIRDRTSTDTQYF.

This clone was detected a few times. The J gene is TRBJ2-1, the V gene TRBV27; D might be TRBD1 (6 bases). Trimming shortened V by 1 base and J by 10 bases, and 17 bases separated the two germline ends. CDR1 and CDR2 (germline): MNHEY, SMNVEV (reference sequence). The CDR3 is 15 residues long. This CDR3 is CASSLFRTGTDEQFF. CDR3 sequence (DNA): TGTGCCAGCAGTTTATTCCGAACAGGGACCGACGAGCAGTTCTTC.

The chain joins TRBV29-1 to TRBJ2-7; 7 positions match TRBD2. The germline V gene has CDR1 SQVTM and CDR2 ANQGSEA. Trimming cost V 5 bases and J 2 bases; bases outside gene matches: 9. This CDR3 comprises 14 residues. CDR3 in DNA: TGCAGCGTTTCTAATACGGGACTACCCTACGAGCAGTACTTC. It yields the protein CSVSNTGLPYEQYF.

The sample holds one count of this clone. The chain is built from TRBV3-1 (or the pseudogene TRBV3-2) and TRBJ2-5, with D maybe TRBD2 (7 bases). Germline loops: CDR1 LGHDT, CDR2 YNNKEL (reference sequence). V was cut by 0 bases and J by 5 bases, with 13 bases left in between. This CDR3 has 15 residues. DNA of the CDR3: TGTGCCAGCAGCCAAGATTACGGGGGGCTGGAGACCCAGTACTTC. This codes for CASSQDYGGLETQYF.

The chain has TRBV6-5 and TRBJ2-7; 12 bases fit TRBD1. CDR3 length equals 15 residues. The V segment lost 8 bases and the J segment 6 bases; nucleotides outside the gene matches: 11. Per germline, CDR1 MNHEY and CDR2 SVGAGI. CDR3 DNA sequence: TGTGCCAGCCAAACCGCCGGGACAGGGGGCGGCGAGCAGTACTTC. Its translation: CASQTAGTGGGEQYF.

The chain carries TRBV4-1 and TRBJ1-1, with TRBD1 identical over 7 bases. CDR1 and CDR2 (germline): MGHRA, YSYEKL. Unmatched junction bases numbered 4, after V lost 7 bases and J lost 8 bases. The CDR3 contains 11 residues. In DNA, the CDR3 is TGCGCCAGCACCCGGACAGGAGAAGCTTTCTTT. Protein product: CASTRTGEAFF.

This clone was recorded once. The CDR3 DNA follows: TGTGCCAGCTCACCCCAAGGACTCAATCAGCCCCAGCATTTT. Translated, it gives CASSPQGLNQPQHF. V is TRBV18 and J is TRBJ1-5; D not certain. This CDR3 is built from 14 residues. Trimming took off 3 bases at V and 3 bases at J, with 9 bases between the two ends. Looked up from germline, CDR1 is KGHSH and CDR2 is LQKENI.

V usage is TRBV11-3 and J usage is TRBJ2-3; 8 bases agree with TRBD2. The CDR3 is 16 amino acids. The germline V gene encodes CDR1 SGHNT and CDR2 YENEEA. The junction had 7 bases not matched to a gene; V was cut back by 2 bases and J by 3 bases. As DNA, the CDR3 is TGTGCCAGCAGCTTATACGGGGGGGCCGTGACAGATACGCAGTATTTT. This codes for CASSLYGGAVTDTQYF.

The V gene is TRBV20-1, the J gene TRBJ2-5, with TRBD2 identical over 12 bases. The germline gives CDR1 DFQATT, CDR2 SNEGSKA (reference sequence). The CDR3 spans 18 residues. J lost 5 bases, V lost 3 bases, and 16 bases had no gene match. DNA for the CDR3: TGCAGTGCTAGTGGGGCTGGGCTAGCGGGGGGGCGGCAGGAGACCCAGTACTTC. Its protein product is CSASGAGLAGGRQETQYF.

V gene TRBV2 combines with J gene TRBJ2-1; 13 positions agree with TRBD2. There are 13 residues in the CDR3. CDR1 is SNHLY and CDR2 is FYNNEI in the germline V gene. Trimming removed 6 bases from V and 8 bases from J; junction bases left unmatched: 1. Written as DNA, the CDR3 is TGTGCCAGCAGCGGACTAGCGGGAGATGAGCAGTTCTTC. Translating it yields CASSGLAGDEQFF.

V and J are TRBV2 and TRBJ1-2; D possibly corresponds to TRBD1 (6 bases). The CDR3 consists of 15 residues. From germline, CDR1 is SNHLY and CDR2 FYNNEI. V dropped 6 bases and J dropped 0 bases, with 14 bases sitting between them. The chain's CDR3 is CASRQRQETNYGYTF. The DNA for the CDR3 is TGTGCCAGCAGACAAAGACAGGAGACTAACTATGGCTACACCTTC.

The rearrangement links TRBV7-7 to TRBJ2-3; possibly TRBD2 for D (6 bases). This CDR3 is built from 15 residues. V gave up 5 bases and J gave up 2 bases, with 14 bases separating them. Germline-derived CDR1 and CDR2 are SSHAT and FNYEAQ (reference sequence). CDR3 residues: CASSQGGSSTDTQYF. The CDR3 coding sequence is TGTGCCAGCAGCCAAGGAGGGAGTTCCACAGATACGCAGTATTTT.

J is TRBJ1-2 and V is TRBV6-6; D gene unclear. Germline CDR1 reads MNHNY; CDR2 reads SVGAGI (reference sequence). This CDR3 is 13 amino acids long. V was trimmed by 10 bases and J by 2 bases, leaving 14 bases between them. The CDR3 DNA reads TGTGCCACCGCATCGGTCTGGAACTATGGCTACACCTTC. This translates into CATASVWNYGYTF.

The chain carries TRBV19 and TRBJ2-4; possibly TRBD2 for D (5 bases). This CDR3 is built from 16 residues. Trimming pared 1 base from V and 0 bases from J, leaving 10 bases between. CDR1 LNHDA and CDR2 SQIVND come from the germline V gene (reference sequence). The CDR3 region is CASSIVGGLAKNIQYF. The CDR3 DNA follows: TGTGCCAGTAGTATAGTTGGCGGGTTAGCCAAAAACATTCAGTACTTC.